This T cell receptor beta chain comes out of a study of T cells in localized non-small cell lung cancer (dated by TCRdb to 2020 to 2021). Study-wide context: The study analyzed T cell repertoires of hundreds of early-stage NSCLC patients, comparing tumors and uninvolved tumor-adjacent lungs. Of the NSCLC patients, 120 to 150 were male and about a hundred were female, and the mean age was approximately 69 years. The cohort comprised roughly 240 treatment-naïve NSCLC patients with resected, localized lung tumors.

From the cysteine through the phenylalanine, the CDR3 covers 16 amino acids. Of the read, only the CDR3 DNA is kept; its 48 bases are in frame from base 1. Trimming at the junction amounts to 0 bases on V and 2 bases on J, and the germline ends lie 13 bases apart. Reading the germline V gene (reference sequence) gives CDR1 LNHNV and CDR2 YYDKDF. At diagnosis, tumor, uninvolved tumor-adjacent lung and peripheral blood were collected and then preserved as a mix of FFPE and fresh-frozen material. Blood samples were analyzed as peripheral blood mononuclear cells for TCR repertoire profiling. Overall results and qualifications from the work: Uninvolved tumor-adjacent lung showed the highest T cell clonality, higher than tumor, which suggests more focused antigenic responses in the uninvolved tumor-adjacent lung. Because the study design was exploratory, TCR variables were selected using unadjusted p-values without false-discovery rate correction. Of the top 100 tumor clones, a median of approximately 60 were detected in paired uninvolved adjacent lung; under 35 were also among that lung's top 100. Higher blood T cell density associated with longer overall survival, while higher adjacent-lung clonality associated with shorter survival. Because multi-region tumor sequencing was not done, intratumor heterogeneity could not be ruled out.

TCR beta CDR3 regions were sequenced from DNA using the immunoSEQ Assay. Regarding the original processing steps: T cell density was computed as TCR beta template counts normalized to usable DNA estimated by amplifying housekeeping genes. Richness was estimated using the preseqR package, with extrapolation to 400,000 templates for PBMC samples and to 120,000 templates for tissue samples. Clonality was taken to be one minus Pielou's evenness. To identify tissue-enriched TCRs, differential abundance testing was run on productive amino-acid clonotypes with a minimum total count of 5 and an alpha of 0.1. The Jaccard Index and the Morisita Overlap Index were used to measure repertoire overlap between compartments. GLIPH grouped TCR beta CDR3s together with public tetramer-defined viral CDR3s, and a viral motif had to include at least three viral sequences and show V-gene enrichment. Here the immuneACCESS table is served through TCRdb, limited to in-frame sequences with V and J called. Missing clones are a known gap in these copies; in checked studies unresolved V genes cover under half, and the rest lacks a known reason. D and trimming were read from the DNA, whereas the V and J calls and clone size are those reported in that table. This sample lists about 45,000 clones; 81% were detected once. The top ten constitute about 15% of the sample.

Concerning this clone: No cognate antigen has been identified for it. Base qualities are missing; no much larger clone stands one base away.

Sequences were derived from peripheral blood mononuclear cells, sampled before any cancer treatment. The rearrangement combines TRBV15 with TRBJ2-5; the D gene is tentatively TRBD1 or TRBD2, each matching 5 bases. This TCR derives from a man aged 40 to 70 with stage III lung adenocarcinoma. The nucleotide sequence is TGTGCCACCAGCAGAGATTGGCAGGGACCACAAGAGACCCAGTACTTC. Its protein product is CATSRDWQGPQETQYF.